This T cell receptor beta chain was sequenced in a study of cytomegalovirus exposure and HLA in healthy donors. Study-level findings and limits: Reportedly, HLA-A and HLA-B alleles of most subjects were accurately predicted from TCR beta.

All the people who gave samples were healthy bone marrow donors. V was clipped by 10 bases and J by 4 bases; unmatched bases: 7. The CDR3 runs 13 residues. Germline V CDR1 and CDR2: MNHEY, SVGAGI. As to this clone: Its specificity is not known.

PCR involved 60 Vbeta and 13 Jbeta primers. Profiling relied on immunoSEQ multiplex PCR, and the TCRdb table lists in-frame clones only, not all of them. The sample includes over 130,000 clones, 82% of them seen just once. The V call is TRBV6-5, the J call TRBJ1-1; 9 bases map to TRBD1. This receptor was taken from a man aged 30 to 45 in good health and CMV-seropositive. What was sequenced was PBMCs. CDR3 DNA: TGTGCCACTTCACAGGGGGCAAGCACTGAAGCTTTCTTT. As protein: CATSQGASTEAFF.